The clone carrying this T cell receptor beta chain was observed a handful of times. Its antigen is undetermined. In TCRdb, the RT-PCR reads were re-called with MiXCR into one record per CDR3 protein. The sample holds approximately 570,000 distinct CDR3 sequences, 6.5% to 8% seen once. The ends lost 3 bases at V and 8 bases at J; junction bases unmatched: 5. The germline gives CDR1 DFQATT, CDR2 SNEGSKA (reference sequence). The CDR3 runs 13 residues. The sample comes from a study of response to subunit inactivated influenza vaccine. Notes on the study in general: After each seasonal influenza vaccination, few new T cells are recruited, the authors suggested.

The input for sequencing was PBMCs from blood, taken about 24 months after vaccination. This sequence was found in a man aged 45 to 70 who received an inactivated influenza vaccine. The chain employs TRBV20-1 and TRBJ1-4, with 8 bases matching TRBD1. The CDR3 region is CSARTGVREKLFF. In nucleotides, the CDR3 is TGCAGTGCTAGGACAGGGGTGCGAGAAAAACTGTTTTTT.